This T cell receptor (beta chain) was identified during a study of CXCR3-negative and CXCR3-positive naive CD8 T cells. Study-wide results and limits: Against CXCR3-negative naive cells, CXCR3-positive naive cells showed more hydrophobic TRB CDR3s.

About this clonotype itself: No antigen is known for it.

The CDR3 totals 12 residues. Germline CDR1 reads ENHRY; CDR2 reads SYGVKD. The libraries of TRB cDNA were constructed through 5' RACE using UMI labels. TCRdb reanalyzed the 5' RACE reads and collapses them to one entry per CDR3 protein, without DNA. This sample contains 120,000 to 150,000 distinct CDR3 sequences. The sequenced material came from naive CXCR3+ CD8+ T cells from blood. As to subset: CD45RO-CCR7+CD27+CD95- naive CD8+ T cells expressing CXCR3 (TNR3+). The chain uses TRBV10-3 and TRBJ1-5. The TCR was taken from a human donor in good health. Some clones in this sample may be carry-over from other donors' samples. CDR3 residues: CAINDGNQPQRF.